A selection of T cell receptor beta chains follows, all from one sample in a study of neurological immune-mediated disorders. TCRdb called the 5' RACE reads again in MiXCR, with one record for every CDR3 protein. The sample shows approximately 60,000 distinct CDR3 sequences, around 4.4% of them seen only once. Sequencing was done on a sample of PBMCs. These receptors all come from a man in his fifties or sixties with multiple sclerosis. Both conserved end residues are part of each CDR3. The D gene is left open where the match is weak. Size tells how often a clone was seen (once, few, many) or the class of an expanded clone, and some rows leave it out.

>19|TRBV10-3|many|TRBJ1-3|TRBD1
TGTGCCATCAGTGAGTCTTCGACAGGGGCTTTCGTAGATCGAAACACCATATATTTT
CAISESSTGAFVDRNTIYF
>15|TRBV20-1|many|TRBJ1-3|.
TGCAGTGCCCAGGGCAGGGGTTATTCTGGAAACACCATATATTTT
CSAQGRGYSGNTIYF
>19|TRBV20-1|many|TRBJ1-5|TRBD1
TGCAGTGCTAGAGGGTTTGATGACAGGGGCGGGGTTAGCAATCAGCCCCAGCATTTT
CSARGFDDRGGVSNQPQHF
>15|TRBV20-1|.|TRBJ1-5|.
TGCAGTGCTAGAGATTTCGCCAGGGTAGACCAGCCCCAGCATTTT
CSARDFARVDQPQHF
>13|TRBV20-1|many|TRBJ2-7|.
TGCAGTGCTAGAGAGATGAACAGGTACGAGCAGTACTTC
CSAREMNRYEQYF
>13|TRBV3-1|many|TRBJ2-7|.
TGTGCCAGCAGCCAATTTTCTAGCTCCGAGCAGTACTTC
CASSQFSSSEQYF
>15|TRBV7-9|many|TRBJ2-5|TRBD1
TGTGCCAGCAGCCTAGGGGGACAGAGACAAGAGACCCAGTACTTC
CASSLGGQRQETQYF
>17|TRBV5-1|many|TRBJ2-3|.
TGCGCCAGCAGCCCGGACCTGGCAGGAGGTAGCACAGATACGCAGTATTTT
CASSPDLAGGSTDTQYF
>17|TRBV15|many|TRBJ2-7|TRBD1
TGTGCCACCAGCAGAGATCAGGCGGTACAGGGGGACAACGAGCAGTACTTC
CATSRDQAVQGDNEQYF
>14|TRBV28|few|TRBJ2-3|.
TGTGCCAGCAGTTTGGGTTCTTTCACAGATACGCAGTATTTT
CASSLGSFTDTQYF
>17|TRBV15|many|TRBJ2-2|.
TGTGCCACCAGCAGATCAGAGGGTAGGGGGTCGGCCGGGGAGCTGTTTTTT
CATSRSEGRGSAGELFF
>16|TRBV2|many|TRBJ2-1|TRBD2
TGTGCCAGCAGGGTCACTAGCGGGTTATCCTACAATGAGCAGTTCTTC
CASRVTSGLSYNEQFF
>15|TRBV6-5|many|TRBJ2-1|.
TGTGCCAGCAGTTTCAGGGCCGACTCCTACAATGAGCAGTTCTTC
CASSFRADSYNEQFF
>15|TRBV27|.|TRBJ1-6|.
TGTGCCAGCAGTTTAAAGGCAGGGGTTAATTCACCCCTCAACTTT
CASSLKAGVNSPLNF
>18|TRBV25-1|many|TRBJ1-1|.
TGTGCCAGCAGTGAATCGGCGGGGGGGGGAAGAGGGAACACTGAAGCTTTCTTT
CASSESAGGGRGNTEAFF
>15|TRBV5-1|many|TRBJ2-5|.
TGCGCCAGCAGCTTGGCCCCAGAGGGCCAAGAGACCCAGTACTTC
CASSLAPEGQETQYF
>15|TRBV4-1|many|TRBJ2-7|.
TGCGCCAGCAGCCAAGTGCCTGACAGAGTCTACGAGCAGTACTTC
CASSQVPDRVYEQYF
>13|TRBV4-1|many|TRBJ2-3|.
TGCGCCAGCAGCCAAGAACTCTCAGATACGCAGTATTTT
CASSQELSDTQYF
>18|TRBV4-1|.|TRBJ1-5|.
TGCGCCAGCAGCCAAGGGGCAGGGAGAGGAGCCAGGGGTCAGCCCCAGCATTTT
CASSQGAGRGARGQPQHF
>14|TRBV7-9|many|TRBJ1-1|TRBD1
TGTGCCAGCAGCTTATTGACAGGGGATACTGAAGCTTTCTTT
CASSLLTGDTEAFF
>13|TRBV3-1|.|TRBJ2-1|TRBD1
TGTGCCAGCGGCATTGGGACAGACAATGAGCAGTTCTTC
CASGIGTDNEQFF
>14|TRBV12-3/TRBV12-4|many|TRBJ1-5|.
TGTGCCAGCAGCCGGACAGAAGCTTATCAGCCCCAGCATTTT
CASSRTEAYQPQHF
>22|TRBV7-6|many|TRBJ2-3|TRBD2
TGTGCCAGCAGCTTAGTAGGCGGCGGACCGGGACTAGCGGGGGGGCTTGCAGATACGCAGTATTTT
CASSLVGGGPGLAGGLADTQYF
>15|TRBV12-3/TRBV12-4|many|TRBJ1-5|.
TGTGCCAGCAGTTTTCGGCAGGGTGGTGATCAGCCCCAGCATTTT
CASSFRQGGDQPQHF
>16|TRBV5-1|many|TRBJ1-1|TRBD1
TGCGCCAGCAGCTCTACATACAGGGGGTTGAATCCTGAAGCTTTCTTT
CASSSTYRGLNPEAFF
>12|TRBV15|many|TRBJ1-6|.
TGTGCCACCCGGACGGAAAATTCACCCCTCCACTTT
CATRTENSPLHF
>12|TRBV20-1|.|TRBJ1-1|.
TGCTGTGCTAGTCACAGAAGGACTGAAGCTTTCTTT
CCASHRRTEAFF
>14|TRBV20-1|many|TRBJ1-1|.
TGCAGTGCTAGTTTCGGGAATTGGAACACTGAAGCTTTCTTT
CSASFGNWNTEAFF
>14|TRBV20-1|many|TRBJ2-7|TRBD2
TGCAGTGCGTACAGGACTAGCGGCTCCTACGAGCAGTACTTC
CSAYRTSGSYEQYF
>17|TRBV10-3|few|TRBJ2-3|.
TGTGCCATCAGTGAATCCACCAGGCCAGGGAGCACAGATACGCAGTATTTT
CAISESTRPGSTDTQYF
>12|TRBV29-1|many|TRBJ1-1|.
TGCAGCGCCCACCGGGAGGGGTCTGAAGCTTTCTTT
CSAHREGSEAFF
>14|TRBV20-1|many|TRBJ2-1|.
TGCAGTGCTGTTAACGGCGGTAGATACAATGAGCAGTTCTTC
CSAVNGGRYNEQFF
>17|TRBV7-6|many|TRBJ2-1|TRBD2
TGTGCCAGCAGCTTAGCGATTCGGACTAGCGGGAACAATGAGCAGTTCTTC
CASSLAIRTSGNNEQFF
>14|TRBV5-1|many|TRBJ1-2|.
TGCGCCAGCAGCTTGCCAAGGGCGGGGACTGGCTACACCTTC
CASSLPRAGTGYTF
>14|TRBV20-1|many|TRBJ2-7|.
TGCAGTGCTCCATCACGCCGGGGCCACTACGAGCAGTACTTC
CSAPSRRGHYEQYF
>13|TRBV6-2/TRBV6-3|many|TRBJ2-5|.
TGTGCCAGCAGTTCAGGGACCGGTGGTTCCCAGTACTTC
CASSSGTGGSQYF
>14|TRBV20-1|many|TRBJ1-5|.
TGCAGTGCTTATCGGGGGACGGGCAATCAGCCCCAGCATTTT
CSAYRGTGNQPQHF
>15|TRBV20-1|.|TRBJ2-7|TRBD2
TGCAGTGCTAGAGGGTTGTCTAGCGGGCATCTCGAGCAGTACTTC
CSARGLSSGHLEQYF
>12|TRBV29-1|many|TRBJ1-1|.
TGCAGCGTTCTCAAGGTGAACACTGAAGCTTTCTTT
CSVLKVNTEAFF
>14|TRBV20-1|many|TRBJ2-1|TRBD1
TGCAGTAGCAAAACCGGGACAGGGGGCTTTGAGCAGTTCTTC
CSSKTGTGGFEQFF
>14|TRBV5-5|many|TRBJ2-2|.
TGTGCCAGCAGCTTGTTAGTAAACACCGGGGAGCTGTTTTTT
CASSLLVNTGELFF
>16|TRBV10-3|many|TRBJ1-2|TRBD1
TGTGCCATCAGTGAGGAGCTGGGACAGACGATCTATGGCTACACCTTC
CAISEELGQTIYGYTF
>15|TRBV13|.|TRBJ1-5|TRBD1
TGTGCCAGCAGCTCTCAACGGGACAGCAATCAGCCCCAGAATTTT
CASSSQRDSNQPQNF
>13|TRBV7-7|many|TRBJ1-1|.
TGTGCCAGCAGCCTACATCGGGACACTGAAGCTTTCTTT
CASSLHRDTEAFF
>15|TRBV12-3/TRBV12-4|many|TRBJ2-4|TRBD1
TGTGCCTCGTGCCCGGGACAGGGAACCAAAAACATTCAGTACTTC
CASCPGQGTKNIQYF
>14|TRBV5-1|many|TRBJ2-5|.
TGCGCCAGCGGAGGGACAGCGACCCAAGAGACCCAGTACTTC
CASGGTATQETQYF
>13|TRBV29-1|.|TRBJ1-4|.
TGCAGCGTTGAAGCGGCCCGGGGTGAAAAACTGTTTTTT
CSVEAARGEKLFF
>11|TRBV28|many|TRBJ2-7|.
TGTGCCAGCAGAACCCCGCGGGAGCAGTACTTC
CASRTPREQYF
>13|TRBV3-1|.|TRBJ2-1|.
TGTGCCAGCAGCCAAGGGCTAGATAATGAGCAGTTCTTC
CASSQGLDNEQFF
>17|TRBV5-1|many|TRBJ2-6|TRBD1
TGCGCCAGCAGCTTCCGGGACAGGGGAGCTGGGGCCAACGTCCTGACTTTC
CASSFRDRGAGANVLTF
>16|TRBV27|many|TRBJ2-1|TRBD2
TGTGCCAGCAGTACGATACTAGCGGGAGGCTTCGATGAGCAGTTCTTC
CASSTILAGGFDEQFF
>17|TRBV3-1|many|TRBJ1-1|TRBD1
TGTGCCAGCAGCCCACCGGGGACAGGGAGGGGCCGCACTGAAGCTTTCTTT
CASSPPGTGRGRTEAFF
>16|TRBV20-1|many|TRBJ1-1|TRBD1
TGCAGTGCTGGTGACCGGGACAGGCGACCTAACACTGAAGCTTTCTTT
CSAGDRDRRPNTEAFF